This TCR beta chain was profiled in a study of CD8 T cells in Susac syndrome (dated by TCRdb to between 2017 and 2020). The study in broad terms: Whether CD8+ T cell activation and differentiation in Susac syndrome was antigen driven was tested using repertoire sequencing.

Broad study findings and their caveats: The TCR sequencing and HLA analysis was acknowledged to have included a relatively small number of individuals.

Peripheral blood CD8+ and CD4+ T cells from healthy donors, Susac syndrome patients and multiple sclerosis patients were profiled using high-throughput TCR beta sequencing. Healthy donors were included as age- and sex-matched controls. Bulk CD8+ and CD4+ T cells were purified by magnetic negative isolation, while CD8+ TEMRA cells were enriched using FACS. Blood was drawn into EDTA tubes, processed within 24 hours, and PBMCs were isolated by density gradient centrifugation. PBMCs intended for TCR sequencing were cryopreserved in liquid nitrogen and thawed later in a water bath at 37 degrees C. Purity of sorted or isolated CD4+, CD8+ and CD8+ TEMRA cells was at least 90%. V is reduced by 3 bases and J by 0 bases, leaving a spacing of 6 bases between them. For CDR1 and CDR2, the germline V gene (reference sequence) lists SEHNR and FQNEAQ. From the cysteine through the phenylalanine, the CDR3 covers 15 amino acids. The entry retains the CDR3 DNA only, 45 bases that are in frame from base 1.

With regard to this clonotype: The clone's antigen remains unknown. Base qualities are not at hand, and no much larger clone is one base apart.

RNA was extracted using the RNeasy kit, and about 0.5 to 1 microgram was reverse transcribed with random hexamers. The immunoSEQ multiplex PCR assay, covering 54 Vbeta and 13 Jbeta segments, was used to amplify TCR beta CDR3 regions. PCR amplification bias was corrected using a synthetic template baseline for primer optimization and computational correction. The paper's processing steps were these. Only productive sequences were kept, with reads annotated to V, D and J genes according to IMGT and analyzed in immunoSEQ Analyzer. Clonality was calculated as one minus the Shannon entropy normalized by log2 of the number of productive unique sequences. Public and private clones were assessed among the 100 most prevalent clones of each patient and control. Susac-specific clones were defined as absent from healthy and MS cohorts, around 980 published viral clones and other ImmuneACCESS disease sequences. The public reads were quality trimmed at Q25 with fastp and then assembled into clones with MiXCR by TCRdb, keeping productive beta chains. Each record represents a unique CDR3 protein, reported with the most common genes and DNA among its rows. TCRdb, rather than the study authors, made the V and J calls. The sample profile shows 150,000 to 200,000 distinct CDR3 sequences; about 93% of them were found once. The ten largest clones take up over 0.12% of the sample.

The chain is encoded by TRBV7-9 joined to TRBJ2-6; the D segment cannot be called with confidence. Sequenced: CD4+ T cells from PBMCs. The source is a human donor in good health. The CDR3 region: CASSFPRSGANVLTF. The sequenced DNA: TGTGCCAGCAGCTTCCCCCGCTCTGGGGCCAACGTCCTGACTTTC.